Listed below are T cell receptor beta chains from one sample, sequenced in a study of T cell repertoires in cytomegalovirus infection. TCRdb re-analysed the reads in MiXCR, keeping a single row per CDR3 protein. Here the sample spans about 920,000 distinct CDR3 sequences, roughly a third being singletons. Antigen specificity for these receptors is unknown. Sequenced material: cultured CD8+ T cells from PBMCs, taken from culture after CMV antigen stimulation. These TCRs come from a human donor in good health (CMV status not recorded). Some clones in this sample may be carry-over from other donors' samples. The CDR3 runs from the conserved cysteine through the conserved F or W. The D gene is left open where the match is weak. Not all rows give a size; the values are once, few, many and, for expanded clones, a class.

d_call: .
clone_size: few
v_call: TRBV7-2
j_call: TRBJ2-1
cdr3_nt: TGTGCCAGCAGCCAGGGGGGGGCTCTCAATGAGCAGTTCTTC
cdr3_aa: CASSQGGALNEQFF

d_call: TRBD1
clone_size: .
v_call: TRBV28
j_call: TRBJ2-1
cdr3_nt: TGTGCCAGCAGGGCTGACAGGGGATACAATGAGCAGTTCTTC
cdr3_aa: CASRADRGYNEQFF

d_call: TRBD2
clone_size: few
v_call: TRBV6-4
j_call: TRBJ2-3
cdr3_nt: TGTGCCAGCAGTGACTCGGCGGGGGGGCGTGGAGATACGCAGTATTTT
cdr3_aa: CASSDSAGGRGDTQYF

d_call: TRBD1
clone_size: many
v_call: TRBV7-2
j_call: TRBJ1-1
cdr3_nt: TGTGCCAGCAGCTCCAACAGGGGGGCAAAGACTGAAGCTTTCTTT
cdr3_aa: CASSSNRGAKTEAFF

d_call: TRBD2
clone_size: .
v_call: TRBV18
j_call: TRBJ2-1
cdr3_nt: TGTGCCAGCTCACCAAGGGTCCCCAGCGGGGGATTCACGGTCTACAATGAGCAGTTCTTC
cdr3_aa: CASSPRVPSGGFTVYNEQFF

d_call: .
clone_size: few
v_call: TRBV6-6
j_call: TRBJ2-3
cdr3_nt: TGTGCCAGCAGTTACTCCTCTAGCTCCACAGATACGCAGTATTTT
cdr3_aa: CASSYSSSSTDTQYF

d_call: .
clone_size: few
v_call: TRBV7-8
j_call: TRBJ2-2
cdr3_nt: TGTGCCAGCAGCCCAGTGGTAGGAAGGTCCACCGGGGAGCTGTTTTTT
cdr3_aa: CASSPVVGRSTGELFF

d_call: .
clone_size: .
v_call: TRBV6-5
j_call: TRBJ2-5
cdr3_nt: TGTGCCAGCAGTTACTCGCAGAATGGAGAGACCCAGTACTTC
cdr3_aa: CASSYSQNGETQYF

d_call: .
clone_size: .
v_call: TRBV25-1
j_call: TRBJ2-1
cdr3_nt: TGTGCCAGCAGTGATAAGGGGAACTCCTACAATGAGCAGTTCTTC
cdr3_aa: CASSDKGNSYNEQFF

d_call: TRBD1
clone_size: few
v_call: TRBV27
j_call: TRBJ2-7
cdr3_nt: TGTGCCAGCACCGCGACAGGGGGTCTGTACGAGCAGTACTTC
cdr3_aa: CASTATGGLYEQYF

d_call: .
clone_size: few
v_call: TRBV7-6
j_call: TRBJ1-4
cdr3_nt: TGTGCCAGCAGCTCACAGGAGAATGAAAAACTGTTTTTT
cdr3_aa: CASSSQENEKLFF

d_call: TRBD1
clone_size: .
v_call: TRBV20-1
j_call: TRBJ2-1
cdr3_nt: TGCAGTGCTAAGTCTCCGGAGGGACAGGGGAATGAGCAGTTCTTC
cdr3_aa: CSAKSPEGQGNEQFF

d_call: .
clone_size: many
v_call: TRBV5-5
j_call: TRBJ2-1
cdr3_nt: TGTGCCAGCAGCTTAGAGGCTTACAATGAGCAGTTCTTC
cdr3_aa: CASSLEAYNEQFF

d_call: .
clone_size: .
v_call: TRBV6-1
j_call: TRBJ1-2
cdr3_nt: TGTGCCAGCAGTGAAACTACGGACTATGGCTACACCTTC
cdr3_aa: CASSETTDYGYTF

d_call: .
clone_size: few
v_call: TRBV7-6
j_call: TRBJ1-4
cdr3_nt: TGTGCCAGCAGCACCCTAGACCGTGCAACTAATGAAAAACTGTTTTTT
cdr3_aa: CASSTLDRATNEKLFF

d_call: .
clone_size: few
v_call: TRBV6-2/TRBV6-3
j_call: TRBJ2-1
cdr3_nt: TGTGCCAGCACCACGCCGGGGTGGGGCAATGAGCAGTTCTTC
cdr3_aa: CASTTPGWGNEQFF

d_call: .
clone_size: .
v_call: TRBV7-9
j_call: TRBJ2-3
cdr3_nt: TGTGCCAGCCCAAACAGTAGCACAGATACGCAGTATTTT
cdr3_aa: CASPNSSTDTQYF

d_call: TRBD1
clone_size: .
v_call: TRBV4-2
j_call: TRBJ1-5
cdr3_nt: TGTGCCAGCAGCCATTCTCGGTTGGGGACAGGGAGTCAGCCCCAGCATTTT
cdr3_aa: CASSHSRLGTGSQPQHF

d_call: .
clone_size: .
v_call: TRBV15
j_call: TRBJ2-7
cdr3_nt: TGTGCCACCAGCAAGAGTGGCGAGCAGTACTTC
cdr3_aa: CATSKSGEQYF

d_call: TRBD1
clone_size: .
v_call: TRBV20-1
j_call: TRBJ1-6
cdr3_nt: TGCAGTGCAACGGACAGGGACGGTTCACCCCTCCACTTT
cdr3_aa: CSATDRDGSPLHF

d_call: .
clone_size: few
v_call: TRBV6-2/TRBV6-3
j_call: TRBJ1-4
cdr3_nt: TGTGCCAGCACCGGGGCATCCGAAAAACTGTTTTTT
cdr3_aa: CASTGASEKLFF

d_call: .
clone_size: .
v_call: TRBV27
j_call: TRBJ2-7
cdr3_nt: TGTGCCAGCAGTTTATCACCGTTCGCCGAGCAGTACTTC
cdr3_aa: CASSLSPFAEQYF

d_call: .
clone_size: .
v_call: TRBV6-2/TRBV6-3
j_call: TRBJ1-1
cdr3_nt: TGTGCCAGCCGATTAGGGGCAGGGGCCACTGAAGCTTTCTTT
cdr3_aa: CASRLGAGATEAFF

d_call: .
clone_size: large
v_call: TRBV7-9
j_call: TRBJ2-1
cdr3_nt: TGTGCCAGCATCCCCGACGGTGGTAGCTCCTACAATGAGCAGTTCTTC
cdr3_aa: CASIPDGGSSYNEQFF

d_call: TRBD1
clone_size: few
v_call: TRBV6-2/TRBV6-3
j_call: TRBJ1-1
cdr3_nt: TGTGCCAGCAGTTACTCGAGCAGGGGGCGGACTGAAGCTTTCTTT
cdr3_aa: CASSYSSRGRTEAFF

d_call: .
clone_size: .
v_call: TRBV9
j_call: TRBJ1-2
cdr3_nt: TGTGCCAGCAGCCCCCCGGGGTACTCTAACTATGGCTACACCTTC
cdr3_aa: CASSPPGYSNYGYTF

d_call: TRBD1
clone_size: few
v_call: TRBV12-3/TRBV12-4
j_call: TRBJ2-5
cdr3_nt: TGTGCCAGCAGTTTAGACATACAGGGGGCCTATGGGACCCAGTACTTC
cdr3_aa: CASSLDIQGAYGTQYF

d_call: .
clone_size: few
v_call: TRBV5-5
j_call: TRBJ1-2
cdr3_nt: TGTGCCAGCAGCCCGTTCGGAGGCGCCGGCTATGGCTACACCTTC
cdr3_aa: CASSPFGGAGYGYTF

d_call: .
clone_size: many
v_call: TRBV7-2
j_call: TRBJ2-2
cdr3_nt: TGTGCCAGCAGCTTAGCGGCGTCGCCAGGGACCGGGGAGCTGTTTTTT
cdr3_aa: CASSLAASPGTGELFF

d_call: TRBD1
clone_size: .
v_call: TRBV2
j_call: TRBJ2-3
cdr3_nt: TGTGCCAGCAGTGAAGCGCCGGGACAGGGGGAAGATACGCAGTATTTT
cdr3_aa: CASSEAPGQGEDTQYF

d_call: .
clone_size: .
v_call: TRBV5-8
j_call: TRBJ2-1
cdr3_nt: TGTGCCAGCAGCCGGAGGGGGCAGTACAATGAGCAGTTCTTC
cdr3_aa: CASSRRGQYNEQFF